The rows below give T cell receptor beta chains drawn from one sample of a study of cytomegalovirus exposure and HLA in healthy donors. Clones were read by immunoSEQ multiplex PCR, and TCRdb kept only the in-frame ones, dropping some. The sample includes 150,000 to 200,000 clones, more than 60% of them seen just once. Specimen: PBMCs. These receptors all stem from a man aged 18 to 35 in good health and CMV-seropositive. The conserved cysteine and the conserved F or W are not part of the CDR3 here. Where a row states a size, it is once, few, many or the class of an expanded clone; other rows omit it.

TRBV28,13,TRBJ2-5,NA,ASSSSDRYQETQY
TRBV6-5,13,TRBJ2-2,NA,ASSKDRANTGELF
TRBV6-5,10,TRBJ2-7,NA,ANPDKLYEQY
TRBV27,12,TRBJ2-5,NA,ASSPDRDDVTQY
TRBV28,11,TRBJ2-1,NA,ASSKGLHNEQF
TRBV5-1,15,TRBJ2-1,NA,ASRGAVREGPYNEQF
TRBV7-9,11,TRBJ1-5,few,ASSLQGNQPQH
TRBV7-3,11,TRBJ2-1,few,ASSPVGSNEQF
TRBV7-6,13,TRBJ1-1,few,ASSLGRDGMPTAF
TRBV5-1,15,TRBJ2-3,NA,ASCLVPGTSGTDTQY
TRBV9,13,TRBJ2-1,NA,ASSVRGYSYNEQF
TRBV7-2,13,TRBJ2-1,NA,ASSLTGDSYNEQF